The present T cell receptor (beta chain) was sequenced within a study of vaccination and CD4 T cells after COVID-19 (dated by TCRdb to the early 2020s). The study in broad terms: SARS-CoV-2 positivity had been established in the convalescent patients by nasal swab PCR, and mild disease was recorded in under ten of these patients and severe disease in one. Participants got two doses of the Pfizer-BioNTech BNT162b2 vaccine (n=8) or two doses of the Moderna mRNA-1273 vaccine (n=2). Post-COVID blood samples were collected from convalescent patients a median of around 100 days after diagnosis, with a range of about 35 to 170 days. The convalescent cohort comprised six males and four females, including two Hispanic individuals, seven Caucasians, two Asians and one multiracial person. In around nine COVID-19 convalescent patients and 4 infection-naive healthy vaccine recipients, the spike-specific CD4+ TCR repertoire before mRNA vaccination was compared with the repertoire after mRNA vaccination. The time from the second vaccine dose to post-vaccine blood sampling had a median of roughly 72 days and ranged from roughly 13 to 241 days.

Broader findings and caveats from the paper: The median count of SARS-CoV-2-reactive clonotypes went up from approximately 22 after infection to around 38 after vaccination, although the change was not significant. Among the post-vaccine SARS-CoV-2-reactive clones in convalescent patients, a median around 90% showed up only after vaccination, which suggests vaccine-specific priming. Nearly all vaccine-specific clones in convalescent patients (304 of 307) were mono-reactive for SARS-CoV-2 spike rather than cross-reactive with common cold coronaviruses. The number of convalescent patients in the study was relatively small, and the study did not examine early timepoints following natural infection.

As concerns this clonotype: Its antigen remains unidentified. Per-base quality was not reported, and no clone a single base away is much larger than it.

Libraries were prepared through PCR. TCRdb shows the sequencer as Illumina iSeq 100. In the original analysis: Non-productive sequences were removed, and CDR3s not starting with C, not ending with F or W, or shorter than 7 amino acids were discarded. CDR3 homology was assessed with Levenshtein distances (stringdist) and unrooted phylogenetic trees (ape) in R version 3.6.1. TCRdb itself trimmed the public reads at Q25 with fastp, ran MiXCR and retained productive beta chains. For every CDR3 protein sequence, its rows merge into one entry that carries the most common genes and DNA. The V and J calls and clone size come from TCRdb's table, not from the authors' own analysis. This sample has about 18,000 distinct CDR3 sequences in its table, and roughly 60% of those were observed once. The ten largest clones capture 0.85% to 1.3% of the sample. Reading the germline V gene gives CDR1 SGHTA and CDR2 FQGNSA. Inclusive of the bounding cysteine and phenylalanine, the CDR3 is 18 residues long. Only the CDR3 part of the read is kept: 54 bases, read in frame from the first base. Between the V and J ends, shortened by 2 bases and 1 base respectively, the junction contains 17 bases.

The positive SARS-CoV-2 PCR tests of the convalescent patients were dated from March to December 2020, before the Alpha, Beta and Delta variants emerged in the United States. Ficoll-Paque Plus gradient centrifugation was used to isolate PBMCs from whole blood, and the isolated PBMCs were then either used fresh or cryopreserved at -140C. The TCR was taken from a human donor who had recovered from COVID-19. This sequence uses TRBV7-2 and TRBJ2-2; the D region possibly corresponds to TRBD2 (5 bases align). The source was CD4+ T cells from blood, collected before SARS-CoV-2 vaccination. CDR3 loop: CASSLRAIGGGNTGELFF. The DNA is TGTGCCAGCAGCTTAAGGGCTATCGGCGGAGGGAACACCGGGGAGCTGTTTTTT. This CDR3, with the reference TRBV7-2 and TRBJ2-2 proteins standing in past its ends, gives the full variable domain GAGVSQSPSNKVTEKGKDVELRCDPISGHTALYWYRQSLGQGLEFLIYFQGNSAPDKSGLPSDRFSAERTGGSVSTLTIQRTQQEDSAVYLCASSLRAIGGGNTGELFFGEGSRLTVL.